What follows are 27 T cell receptor beta chains derived from one specimen sequenced in a study of metastatic and nonmetastatic thyroid tumors. TCRdb called clones again from the PCR reads with MiXCR. The table has 7,700 or so clones, about 33% seen once. Every patient underwent thyroid surgery untreated. The sequenced sample consisted of tumor tissue. The receptors come from a female donor with papillary thyroid cancer or a benign thyroid nodule (not recorded which). Some clones in this sample may be carry-over from other donors' samples.

The chain couples TRBV30 to TRBJ2-2; 12 positions agree with TRBD1. Trimming removed 6 bases from V and 3 bases from J; junction bases left unmatched: 5. Germline loops: CDR1 GTSNPN, CDR2 SVGIG (reference sequence). The CDR3 has 15 residues. The CDR3 nucleotides read TGTGCCTGTACGGGACAGGGGGCCGACACCGGGGAGCTGTTTTTT. This translates into CACTGQGADTGELFF.

The rearrangement uses TRBV15 and TRBJ1-1; D unclear. V was pared by 5 bases and J by 1 base, with 11 bases between. Per germline, CDR1 LNHNV and CDR2 YYDKDF (reference sequence). The CDR3 runs 14 residues. The CDR3 protein is CATSDGYTNTEAFF. As DNA, the CDR3 is TGTGCCACCAGCGACGGGTACACGAACACTGAAGCTTTCTTT.

A note on this clone: The junction departs from germline at one end; a sequencing error may be responsible. The rearrangement uses TRBV4-2 and TRBJ2-5; tentatively, D is TRBD1 or TRBD2 (8 bases each). Germline loops: CDR1 LGHNA, CDR2 YNFKEQ. This CDR3 contains 16 residues. CDR3 sequence reads: CASSQETGARGETHYF. CDR3 sequence (DNA): TGTGCCAGCAGCCAAGAGACAGGGGCGCGGGGGGAGACCCATTACTTC.

This clone is deemed medium-sized. This chain connects TRBV27 to TRBJ2-1; D is undetermined. Per the germline V gene, CDR1 is MNHEY and CDR2 is SMNVEV (reference sequence). The V gene lost 4 bases and the J gene lost 2 bases, with 3 bases spanning the gap. The CDR3 consists of 12 residues. The CDR3 sequence is CASSSTYNEQFF. Written as DNA, the CDR3 is TGTGCCAGCAGTTCTACCTACAATGAGCAGTTCTTC.

DNA for the CDR3: TGCAGTGTCGAGGGAAACGAGCAGTACTTC. It is translated as CSVEGNEQYF. V gene TRBV20-1 combines with J gene TRBJ2-7, with a possible D match to TRBD2 (5 bases). Germline V gene data show CDR1 as DFQATT and CDR2 as SNEGSKA (reference sequence). V shed 7 bases and J shed 5 bases, with 9 bases lying between them. This CDR3 contains 10 residues.

This clone ranks as medium-sized (0.01 to 0.1%). The chain couples TRBV5-1 to TRBJ2-2; D is possibly TRBD1 or TRBD2 (5 bases each). This CDR3 has 14 residues. With 3 bases removed from V and 2 bases from J, the gap between germline ends came to 8 bases. CDR1 SGHRS and CDR2 YFSETQ come from the germline V gene. The DNA of the CDR3 is TGCGCCAGCAGCTCCGGGGCTAACACCGGGGAGCTGTTTTTT. Protein sequence: CASSSGANTGELFF.

This clone appeared many times. This chain links TRBV11-1 with TRBJ2-7; D could derive from TRBD1 or TRBD2 (5 bases each). The V and J ends lost 6 bases and 3 bases respectively, with 21 bases between them. Germline CDR1 is SGHAT and CDR2 is FQDESV (reference sequence). CDR3 size: 16 residues. The CDR3 DNA reads as TGTGCCAGCAGTCTCTACCCCTCGGGGCCCAGCTACGAGCAGTACTTC. Amino acid sequence: CASSLYPSGPSYEQYF.

By share, this clone counts as medium-sized (0.01 to 0.1%). The V gene is TRBV19, the J gene TRBJ2-1; 16 nucleotides align to TRBD2. The CDR3 runs 13 residues. V shed 8 bases, J shed 10 bases, and the junction held 2 bases outside the gene matches. Germline V gene data show CDR1 as LNHDA and CDR2 as SQIVND (reference sequence). The CDR3 sequence is CASAGLAGGEQFF. The DNA for the CDR3 is TGTGCCAGTGCGGGACTAGCGGGAGGGGAGCAGTTCTTC.

At least ten counts were recorded for this clone. This chain uses TRBV20-1 with TRBJ2-3, with TRBD2 identical over 8 bases. CDR1 is DFQATT, CDR2 SNEGSKA, per germline (reference sequence). The CDR3 consists of 12 residues. With 4 bases clipped from V and 5 bases from J, the junction kept 2 bases outside the gene matches. CDR3 in DNA: TGCAGTGCTACCCTAGCGGGAGATACGCAGTATTTT. Its translation is CSATLAGDTQYF.

J is TRBJ2-3 and V is TRBV20-1; D gene ambiguous. Germline V gives CDR1 DFQATT, CDR2 SNEGSKA (reference sequence). Trimming pared 0 bases from V and 7 bases from J, leaving 5 bases between. The CDR3 is 11 amino acids. CDR3 coding DNA: TGCAGTGCTAGAGACACGAATACGCAGTATTTT. It translates to CSARDTNTQYF.

The chain recombines TRBV20-1 with TRBJ1-2; 9 bases are a match to TRBD1. The CDR3 has 18 residues. V lost 5 bases, J lost 2 bases, and 18 bases stayed unmatched. Germline-derived CDR1 and CDR2 are DFQATT and SNEGSKA (reference sequence). As DNA, the CDR3 is TGCAGTGCTGAGCCGGGACAGGGCCCCGATATTCCAAACTATGGCTACACCTTC. Protein: CSAEPGQGPDIPNYGYTF.

By its share, this clone is medium-sized (0.01 to 0.1%). This rearrangement joins TRBV7-3 to TRBJ2-2; 9 positions match TRBD1. Losses at the gene ends were 6 bases for V and 1 base for J; bases not matched to a gene: 6. The CDR3 runs to 16 residues. Per the germline V gene, CDR1 is SGHTA and CDR2 is FQGTGA. CDR3 sequence reads: CASSRGTGLNTGELFF. The CDR3, as DNA: TGTGCCAGCAGTCGCGGGACAGGGCTGAACACCGGGGAGCTGTTTTTT.

This sequence joins TRBV5-1 and TRBJ2-3; 7 positions match TRBD2. CDR1 and CDR2 from the germline V gene are SGHRS and YFSETQ. The CDR3 has 15 residues. The V and J ends lost 2 bases and 2 bases, in that order; junction bases with no gene match: 5. CDR3 sequence reads: CASSFTSAVTDTQYF. The CDR3 bases are TGCGCCAGCAGCTTCACTAGCGCTGTCACAGATACGCAGTATTTT.

This clone was counted many times. The V call is TRBV20-1, the J call TRBJ1-4; 9 bases line up with TRBD1. Losses at the gene ends were 5 bases for V and 5 bases for J; bases not matched to a gene: 3. The CDR3 runs 13 residues. Per the germline V gene, CDR1 is DFQATT and CDR2 is SNEGSKA (reference sequence). CDR3 in amino acids: CSAPQGANEKLFF. The CDR3 nucleotides are TGCAGTGCTCCACAGGGGGCGAATGAAAAACTGTTTTTT.

The genes are TRBV11-2 and TRBJ2-1; TRBD1 aligns across 8 bases. Germline CDR1 and CDR2: SGHAT and FQNNGV. Trimming cost V 5 bases and J 4 bases; bases outside gene matches: 4. The CDR3 is made up of 14 amino acids. CDR3: CASSRGQVYNEQFF. The CDR3 nucleotides are TGTGCCAGCAGCCGGGGACAGGTGTACAATGAGCAGTTCTTC.

Within the sample, this clone is medium-sized (0.01 to 0.1%). V gene TRBV24-1 combines with J gene TRBJ1-4, with 7 positions matching TRBD1. Germline V gene lookup returns CDR1 KGHDR and CDR2 SFDVKD. Trimming removed 4 bases from V and 3 bases from J; junction bases left unmatched: 4. This CDR3 region has 15 residues. The CDR3 nucleotides are TGTGCCACCAGTGACCGTGACAGGGCTAATGAAAAACTGTTTTTT. This encodes CATSDRDRANEKLFF.

By share, this clone ranks as medium-sized (0.01 to 0.1%). The V call is TRBV7-2, the J call TRBJ2-3; D call uncertain. The length of the CDR3 is 12 residues. The germline V gene encodes CDR1 SGHTA and CDR2 FQGNSA. V was cut by 6 bases and J by 3 bases, with 7 bases left in between. CDR3 region: CASSTGTDTQYF. CDR3 nucleotide sequence: TGTGCCAGCAGTACCGGGACAGATACGCAGTATTTT.

This clone is labeled medium-sized. The chain uses TRBV5-5 and TRBJ2-7, with 9 nucleotides matching TRBD1. Germline trimming cut 2 bases from V and 6 bases from J; bases unmatched to any gene: 6. Germline V gene sequence: CDR1 SGHKS, CDR2 YYEKEE (reference sequence). CDR3 length: 14 residues. The CDR3 sequence: CASSFEGQGLEQYF. The CDR3 coding sequence is TGTGCCAGCAGCTTTGAGGGACAGGGCCTCGAGCAGTACTTC.

This clone has just one count. V usage is TRBV5-4 and J usage is TRBJ1-6; D might be TRBD1 (6 bases). This CDR3 region has 16 residues. Trimming took 0 bases from V and 7 from J, leaving 14 bases between them. Germline values: CDR1 SGHNT, CDR2 YYREEE (reference sequence). The CDR3 sequence is CASSLAGTGRNSPLHF. Written as DNA, the CDR3 is TGTGCCAGCAGCTTGGCCGGAACAGGGAGGAATTCACCCCTCCACTTT.

This clone is medium-sized in the sample. The V call is TRBV6-5, the J call TRBJ2-3; D unresolved. Germline loops: CDR1 MNHEY, CDR2 SVGAGI. Trimming stripped 2 bases from V and 12 bases from J, with 15 bases between. The CDR3 covers 13 residues. The CDR3 protein is CASSYKFELQQYF. CDR3 DNA: TGTGCCAGCAGTTACAAATTTGAACTTCAACAGTATTTT.

This clone has a handful of counts. The junction departs from the called germline gene at one end, perhaps through a read error. This chain links TRBV6-1 with TRBJ2-2; no definite D call. Germline loops: CDR1 MNHNS, CDR2 SASEGT. CDR3 length equals 13 residues. This chain's CDR3 is CASIADNIGELFF. The CDR3 DNA follows: TGTGCCAGCATCGCTGACAACATCGGGGAGCTGTTTTTT.

This clone was counted many times. The chain employs TRBV24-1 and TRBJ2-3; D call uncertain. V was shortened by 1 base and J by 9 bases, with 4 bases between the two germline ends. Germline V CDR1 and CDR2: KGHDR, SFDVKD. The CDR3 is made up of 11 amino acids. CDR3 nucleotide sequence: TGTGCCACCAGTGATTTAAACACGCAGTATTTT. Translation gives CATSDLNTQYF.

This clone came up a few times. V gene TRBV15 combines with J gene TRBJ1-2; D unresolved. The CDR3 runs 16 residues. Germline V gene sequence: CDR1 LNHNV, CDR2 YYDKDF (reference sequence). V was shortened by 0 bases and J by 8 bases, with 19 bases between the two germline ends. The CDR3 protein is CATSRELAGLPGGYTF. In DNA form, the CDR3 reads TGTGCCACCAGCAGAGAGCTGGCGGGCCTACCCGGGGGCTACACCTTC.

This clone is medium-sized by share. The same CDR3 can be traced to other DNA sequences in this sample. The CDR3 sequence is CASSPGLNNEQFF. In DNA form, the CDR3 reads TGTGCCAGCTCACCAGGACTAAACAATGAGCAGTTCTTC. V and J are TRBV18 and TRBJ2-1; maybe TRBD2 (6 bases). Germline CDR1 reads KGHSH; CDR2 reads LQKENI. The CDR3 is 13 amino acids. Trimming stripped 2 bases from V and 5 bases from J, with 7 bases between.

This clone is termed medium-sized (0.01 to 0.1%). J is TRBJ1-5 and V is TRBV6-4; 10 bases are shared with TRBD1. This CDR3 is 20 amino acids long. J gave up 1 base and V 2 bases, and 14 bases lay outside the gene matches. Germline assignment: CDR1 MRHNA and CDR2 SNTAGT. The CDR3 is CASSDLAGTGETVSNQPQHF. CDR3 nucleotide sequence: TGTGCCAGCAGTGACCTGGCGGGGACAGGGGAAACGGTAAGCAATCAGCCCCAGCATTTT.

In regard to this clone: A read error may account for a junction end that differs from germline. J is TRBJ2-7 and V is TRBV20-1, with D perhaps given as TRBD1 or TRBD2 (7 bases each). This CDR3 is 15 amino acids long. In germline, CDR1 is DFQATT, CDR2 SNEGSKA (reference sequence). The CDR3 DNA reads as TGCAGTGCCACCAGGGGGGGCGGGAGTGCCTACGACCAGTACTTC. Its protein product is CSATRGGGSAYDQYF.

CDR3 sequence reads: CSAREDRGGGPQHF. The CDR3 DNA is TGCAGTGCTAGAGAGGACAGGGGGGGTGGGCCCCAGCATTTT. This chain joins TRBV20-1 and TRBJ1-5, with TRBD1 matching over 10 bases. The CDR3 extends over 14 amino acids. V trimming: 0 bases; J trimming: 9 bases; junction bases outside the gene matches: 5. CDR1 is DFQATT and CDR2 is SNEGSKA in the germline V gene (reference sequence).